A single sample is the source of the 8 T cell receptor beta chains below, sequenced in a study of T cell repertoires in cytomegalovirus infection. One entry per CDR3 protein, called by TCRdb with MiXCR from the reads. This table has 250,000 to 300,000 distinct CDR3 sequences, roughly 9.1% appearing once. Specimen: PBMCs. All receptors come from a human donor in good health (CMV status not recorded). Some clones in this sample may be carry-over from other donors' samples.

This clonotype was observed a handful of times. The CDR3 sequence: CASRPSRGNEQFF. DNA for the CDR3: TGTGCCAGCAGACCCAGCCGGGGGAATGAGCAGTTCTTC. The chain joins TRBV19 to TRBJ2-1; TRBD2 might be the D (6 bases). V shed 9 bases and J shed 7 bases, with 16 bases lying between them. The V gene's germline CDR1 is LNHDA and CDR2 SQIVND (reference sequence). This CDR3 is built from 13 residues.

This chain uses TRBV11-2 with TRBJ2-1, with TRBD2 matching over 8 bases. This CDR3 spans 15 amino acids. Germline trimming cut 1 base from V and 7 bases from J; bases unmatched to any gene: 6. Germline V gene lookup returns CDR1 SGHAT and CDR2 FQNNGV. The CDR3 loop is CASSLAGRAGNEQFF. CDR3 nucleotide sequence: TGTGCCAGCAGCTTAGCCGGGAGGGCAGGGAATGAGCAGTTCTTC.

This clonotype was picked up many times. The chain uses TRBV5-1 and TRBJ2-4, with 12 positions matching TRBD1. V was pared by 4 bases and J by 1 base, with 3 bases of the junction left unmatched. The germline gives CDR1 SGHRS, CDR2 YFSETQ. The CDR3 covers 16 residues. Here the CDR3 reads CASSLGQGAAKNIQYF. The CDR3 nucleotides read TGCGCCAGCAGCCTGGGACAGGGGGCGGCCAAAAACATTCAGTACTTC.

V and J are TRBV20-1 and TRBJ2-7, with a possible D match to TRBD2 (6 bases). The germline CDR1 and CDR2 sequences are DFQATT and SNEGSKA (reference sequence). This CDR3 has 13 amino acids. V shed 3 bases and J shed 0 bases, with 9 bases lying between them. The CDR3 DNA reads TGCAGTGCTAGGCGGGGCAACTCCTACGAGCAGTACTTC. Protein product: CSARRGNSYEQYF.

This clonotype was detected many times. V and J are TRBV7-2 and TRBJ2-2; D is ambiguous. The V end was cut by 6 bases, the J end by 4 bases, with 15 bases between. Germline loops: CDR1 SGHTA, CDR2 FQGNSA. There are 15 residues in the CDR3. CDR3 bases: TGTGCCAGCAGTTTGGCACGGTCGGGCACCGGGGAGCTGTTTTTT. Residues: CASSLARSGTGELFF.

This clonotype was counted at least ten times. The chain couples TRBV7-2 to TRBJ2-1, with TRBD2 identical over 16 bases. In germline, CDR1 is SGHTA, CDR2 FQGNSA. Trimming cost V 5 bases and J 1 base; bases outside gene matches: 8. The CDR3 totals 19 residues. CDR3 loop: CASSHVPGLAGGSYNEQFF. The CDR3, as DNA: TGTGCCAGCAGCCACGTCCCGGGACTAGCGGGAGGGTCCTACAATGAGCAGTTCTTC. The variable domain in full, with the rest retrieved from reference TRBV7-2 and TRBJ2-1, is GAGVSQSPSNKVTEKGKDVELRCDPISGHTALYWYRQSLGQGLEFLIYFQGNSAPDKSGLPSDRFSAERTGGSVSTLTIQRTQQEDSAVYLCASSHVPGLAGGSYNEQFFGPGTRLTVL.

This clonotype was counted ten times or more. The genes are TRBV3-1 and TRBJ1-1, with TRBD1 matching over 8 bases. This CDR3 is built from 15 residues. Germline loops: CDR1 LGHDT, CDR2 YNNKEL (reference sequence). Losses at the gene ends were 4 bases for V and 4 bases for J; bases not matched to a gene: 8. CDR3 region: CASSPFRQGSTEAFF. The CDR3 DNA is TGTGCCAGCAGCCCTTTCCGACAGGGGAGCACTGAAGCTTTCTTT.

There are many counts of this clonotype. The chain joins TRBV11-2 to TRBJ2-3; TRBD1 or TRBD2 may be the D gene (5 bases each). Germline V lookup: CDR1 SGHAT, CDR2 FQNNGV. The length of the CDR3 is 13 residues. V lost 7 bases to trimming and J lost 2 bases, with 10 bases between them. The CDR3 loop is CASTRGTTDTQYF. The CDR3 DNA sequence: TGTGCCAGCACCCGAGGGACCACAGATACGCAGTATTTT.